One T cell receptor beta chain is described in this entry. The source of the sample is a study of T cells in Graves' hyperthyroidism and ophthalmopathy. Across the study: The authors collected peripheral blood at initial diagnosis, before any treatment.

RNA transcripts yielded amplified TCR beta CDR3 regions. In the first-round RT-PCR of the TCR CDR3, the HTBI primer set was used. TCRdb reprocessed the multiplex PCR reads with MiXCR, giving one entry per CDR3 protein. Seen here are about 350,000 distinct CDR3 sequences, around 15% observed once, and the top ten hold 15% to 20%. The CDR3 has 16 residues. After removal of 6 bases from V and 0 bases from J, the junction contained 7 bases not matched to a gene. In germline, CDR1 is MDHEN, CDR2 SYDVKM. The sample taken for sequencing was blood. This sequence was found in a woman aged 55-70 years with Graves' ophthalmopathy. This chain uses TRBV28 with TRBJ2-1; 8 nucleotides match TRBD2. DNA of the CDR3: TGTGCCAGCAGCCACCTTAGCGGGACCTCCTACAATGAGCAGTTCTTC. This gives the protein CASSHLSGTSYNEQFF.